A selection of T cell receptor beta chains follows, all from one sample in a study of T cells after posttransplantation cyclophosphamide. Sequencing was performed with immunoSEQ multiplex PCR; in TCRdb, only in-frame clones are kept and a portion is missing. The record shows about 41,000 clones for this sample, with no singletons present. The sample was PBMCs. These receptors were obtained from a man younger than 45 in good health and a related stem cell transplant donor. CDR3s include the opening cysteine and the closing phenylalanine or tryptophan. The order of the fields is D gene, clone size, V gene, J gene, CDR3 protein, CDR3 DNA. The D gene is left open where the match is weak. Clone sizes are given selectively: once, few, many, or a class where the clone is expanded.

TRBD1	NA	TRBV5-1	TRBJ1-1	CASSVDRGGTEAFF	TGCGCCAGCAGCGTGGACAGGGGGGGGACTGAAGCTTTCTTT
NA	many	TRBV6-2/TRBV6-3	TRBJ2-4	CASSYSRGVKNIQYF	TGTGCCAGCAGTTACTCGCGGGGAGTCAAAAACATTCAGTACTTC
TRBD1	many	TRBV14	TRBJ2-3	CASSRQGLVQDTQYF	TGTGCCAGCAGCCGACAGGGGTTGGTACAGGATACGCAGTATTTT
NA	many	TRBV28	TRBJ1-4	CASSLRFEKLFF	TGTGCCAGCAGTCTCAGATTCGAAAAACTGTTTTTT
NA	many	TRBV29-1	TRBJ2-4	CSVANDRLLAKNIQYF	TGCAGCGTGGCCAATGACAGACTCCTAGCCAAAAACATTCAGTACTTC
TRBD2	NA	TRBV25-1	TRBJ2-2	CASRRTSGPGELFF	TGTGCCAGCAGGCGGACTAGCGGCCCCGGGGAGCTGTTTTTT
TRBD1	many	TRBV19	TRBJ2-7	CASSSAGTGSHEQYF	TGTGCCAGTAGTTCAGCCGGGACAGGGTCCCACGAGCAGTACTTC
NA	NA	TRBV24-1	TRBJ1-2	CATSDPRGGHGYTF	TGTGCCACCAGTGACCCCAGAGGTGGGCATGGCTACACCTTC
NA	NA	TRBV5-6	TRBJ2-5	CASSLNRLTQETQYF	TGTGCCAGCAGCTTGAACAGGTTAACCCAAGAGACCCAGTACTTC
TRBD1	NA	TRBV5-1	TRBJ2-5	CASSLAAGAGGETQYF	TGCGCCAGCAGCTTGGCTGCCGGGGCAGGGGGAGAGACCCAGTACTTC
NA	NA	TRBV27	TRBJ2-3	CASSFKSTDTQYF	TGTGCCAGCAGTTTTAAAAGCACAGATACGCAGTATTTT
NA	many	TRBV6-5	TRBJ2-2	CASSPRRGNTGELFF	TGTGCCAGCAGTCCCCGCAGGGGGAACACCGGGGAGCTGTTTTTT
NA	many	TRBV12-3/TRBV12-4	TRBJ1-1	CASSLSGVGTEAFF	TGTGCCAGCAGTTTATCGGGGGTGGGCACTGAAGCTTTCTTT
NA	many	TRBV18	TRBJ2-7	CASSQEGGAAGQYF	TGTGCCAGCTCCCAGGAGGGGGGGGCGGCCGGGCAGTACTTC
NA	many	TRBV6-2/TRBV6-3	TRBJ2-6	CASSYSGLAGANVLTF	TGTGCCAGCAGTTATTCAGGACTGGCTGGGGCCAACGTCCTGACTTTC
TRBD1	many	TRBV7-9	TRBJ1-5	CASSLGQGGVSNQPQHF	TGTGCCAGCAGCCTAGGACAGGGGGGCGTAAGCAATCAGCCCCAGCATTTT
TRBD1	many	TRBV10-3	TRBJ2-1	CAMTGAPYNEQFF	TGTGCCATGACAGGGGCACCGTACAATGAGCAGTTCTTC
TRBD1	few	TRBV29-1	TRBJ1-2	CSVEGGQGYTF	TGCAGCGTTGAAGGGGGACAGGGCTACACCTTC
TRBD1	few	TRBV20-1	TRBJ1-2	CSHRGTYGYTF	TGCAGTCACAGGGGCACCTATGGCTACACCTTC
TRBD1	many	TRBV19	TRBJ1-3	CASSVGQGHTIYF	TGTGCCAGTAGTGTCGGACAGGGACACACCATATATTTT
NA	many	TRBV7-3	TRBJ2-1	CASSLTSEGEQFF	TGTGCCAGCAGCTTAACTAGCGAGGGTGAGCAGTTCTTC
NA	many	TRBV19	TRBJ2-1	CASSPQTRVLFF	TGTGCCAGTAGTCCACAAACCAGGGTCTTGTTCTTC
TRBD1	few	TRBV6-5	TRBJ2-7	CASSRGDRGHEQYF	TGTGCCAGCAGTAGAGGGGACAGGGGGCACGAGCAGTACTTC
TRBD2	many	TRBV5-6	TRBJ2-5	CASVWRLAVQETQYF	TGTGCCAGCGTCTGGAGACTAGCGGTTCAAGAGACCCAGTACTTC
TRBD1	few	TRBV28	TRBJ1-2	CAVPGGLGYGYTF	TGTGCCGTCCCAGGGGGCTTGGGCTATGGCTACACCTTC
NA	many	TRBV10-1	TRBJ1-5	CASSEKGRGFRPQHF	TGCGCCAGCAGTGAAAAAGGGCGGGGGTTCCGGCCCCAGCATTTT
NA	many	TRBV18	TRBJ1-1	CASSQPGGGINTEAFF	TGTGCCAGCTCACAACCCGGGGGGGGAATTAACACTGAAGCTTTCTTT
NA	many	TRBV19	TRBJ1-5	CASSTRRSSNQPQHF	TGTGCCAGTAGTACCAGGCGATCTAGCAATCAGCCCCAGCATTTT
NA	many	TRBV6-4	TRBJ2-1	CASRVGDNEQFF	TGTGCCAGCAGGGTAGGGGACAATGAGCAGTTCTTC
NA	many	TRBV5-4	TRBJ2-2	CASSSSKQGTNTGELFF	TGTGCCAGCAGCTCGTCGAAACAGGGTACGAACACCGGGGAGCTGTTTTTT
NA	many	TRBV19	TRBJ1-2	CASSGGGYGYTF	TGTGCCAGTAGCGGGGGTGGCTATGGCTACACCTTC
TRBD1	many	TRBV18	TRBJ1-5	CASSPGQGSQPQHF	TGTGCCAGCTCACCCGGACAGGGGAGTCAGCCCCAGCATTTT
NA	many	TRBV11-1	TRBJ2-5	CASSLAQGLGETQYF	TGTGCCAGCAGCTTAGCTCAGGGGTTAGGGGAGACCCAGTACTTC
NA	many	TRBV19	TRBJ1-5	CASSIPDRNQPQHF	TGTGCCAGTAGTATACCAGACAGAAATCAGCCCCAGCATTTT
TRBD2	many	TRBV5-4	TRBJ2-3	CASSTIRGGSTDTQYF	TGTGCCAGCAGCACCATCCGCGGGGGGTCCACAGATACGCAGTATTTT
TRBD2	many	TRBV12-3/TRBV12-4	TRBJ2-7	CASSSGGIAYEQYF	TGTGCCAGCAGTTCGGGGGGTATAGCCTACGAGCAGTACTTC
TRBD1	few	TRBV9	TRBJ2-7	CASSVGQGKGTYEQYF	TGTGCCAGCAGCGTAGGACAGGGTAAAGGAACCTACGAGCAGTACTTC
NA	many	TRBV12-5	TRBJ1-1	CASGPRGGAEAFF	TGTGCTAGTGGTCCCCGGGGGGGCGCTGAAGCTTTCTTT
NA	many	TRBV4-3	TRBJ1-2	CASSQGPQGQSLNYGYTF	TGCGCCAGCAGCCAAGGTCCACAGGGACAAAGCCTTAACTATGGCTACACCTTC
TRBD1	medium-sized	TRBV5-4	TRBJ1-2	CASSLRGQGNYGYTF	TGTGCCAGCAGCTTGAGAGGACAGGGGAACTATGGCTACACCTTC
NA	many	TRBV19	TRBJ1-6	CASSIYGQGYSPLHF	TGTGCCAGTAGTATCTACGGCCAGGGTTACTCACCCCTCCACTTT
TRBD1	many	TRBV4-3	TRBJ1-2	CASSQGTGPNYGYTF	TGCGCCAGCAGCCAAGGGACAGGGCCGAACTATGGCTACACCTTC
NA	many	TRBV7-2	TRBJ1-6	CASSLEGRANSPLHF	TGTGCCAGCAGCTTAGAGGGCCGTGCGAATTCACCCCTCCACTTT
NA	many	TRBV6-5	TRBJ1-1	CASSYSGRPNTEAFF	TGTGCCAGCAGTTACTCGGGGCGCCCTAACACTGAAGCTTTCTTT
NA	many	TRBV7-8	TRBJ1-2	CASSRADSLYGYTF	TGTGCCAGCAGCAGGGCAGACAGCTTGTATGGCTACACCTTC